This T cell receptor (beta chain) was captured in a study of vaccination effects on CD4 cells after COVID-19. This clone was counted once. What it recognizes is unknown. Germline values: CDR1 SGHRS, CDR2 YFSETQ. The CDR3 sequence is 12 residues long. V gave up 0 bases and J gave up 7 bases; unmatched junction bases: 0. Produced via immunoSEQ multiplex PCR; TCRdb's table is partial and in-frame only. The table lists some 30,000 clones, roughly 81% of them singletons, with 15% in the top ten. Overall study findings and caveats: There was marked clonal contraction among infection- and vaccine-induced clones late after vaccination.

CD4+ T cell isolation took place after 10 days of culture. Vaccination of participants consisted of two doses of either the BNT162b2 or mRNA-1273 vaccine. The chain couples TRBV5-1 to TRBJ2-7; 8 nucleotides line up with TRBD2. The specimen comprised CD4+ T cells from PBMCs cultured without peptide, sampled after COVID-19 vaccination. This receptor was identified in a human donor who received a COVID-19 vaccine. CDR3 bases: TGCGCCAGCAGCTTGGGACTAGCGGAGCAGTACTTC. Encoded protein: CASSLGLAEQYF. Complete variable domain (other parts from reference TRBV5-1 and TRBJ2-7): KAGVTQTPRYLIKTRGQQVTLSCSPISGHRSVSWYQQTPGQGLQFLFEYFSETQRNKGNFPGRFSGRQFSNSRSEMNVSTLELGDSALYLCASSLGLAEQYFGPGTRLTVT.